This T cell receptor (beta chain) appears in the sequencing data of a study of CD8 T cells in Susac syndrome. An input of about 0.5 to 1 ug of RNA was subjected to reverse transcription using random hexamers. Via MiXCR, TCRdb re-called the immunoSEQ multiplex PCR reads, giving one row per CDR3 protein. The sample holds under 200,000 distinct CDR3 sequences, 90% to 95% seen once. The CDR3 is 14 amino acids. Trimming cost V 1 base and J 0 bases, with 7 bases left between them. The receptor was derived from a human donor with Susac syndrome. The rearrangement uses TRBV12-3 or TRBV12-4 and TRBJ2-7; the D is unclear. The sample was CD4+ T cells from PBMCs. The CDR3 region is CASSLGHSSYEQYF. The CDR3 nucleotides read TGTGCCAGCAGTTTAGGTCACAGCTCCTACGAGCAGTACTTC.